Presented here are 5 T cell receptor beta chains from one specimen sequenced in a study of radiation and T cells in renal cell carcinoma. Indicated time point: baseline pretreatment blood. Treatment noted: 15 Gy SBRT to primary tumor, nephrectomy 4 weeks later. Profiling relied on immunoSEQ multiplex PCR, and the TCRdb table lists in-frame clones only, not all of them. The table records about 59,000 clones, over 70% of them present only once. Sequencing was performed on blood, taken from a patient whose treatment included radiotherapy and nephrectomy. Receptors originate from a man aged 55 to 69 with renal cell carcinoma.

The chain links TRBV29-1 to TRBJ1-5, with 8 bases lining up with TRBD1. The length of the CDR3 is 15 residues. CDR1 and CDR2 from the germline V gene are SQVTM and ANQGSEA. J lost 1 base, V lost 2 bases, and 4 bases had no gene match. The CDR3 nucleotides are TGCAGCGTTGAATTGACAGGGGAAAGCAATCAGCCCCAGCATTTT. This translates into CSVELTGESNQPQHF.

This clone has only a few counts. J is TRBJ1-5 and V is TRBV7-2; D not certain. CDR1 and CDR2 (germline): SGHTA, FQGNSA. The CDR3 has 15 amino acids. V gave up 5 bases and J gave up 5 bases, with 16 bases separating them. The CDR3 nucleotides are TGTGCCAGCAGCCGTATGTCGGGAGCTCATCAGCCCCAGCATTTT. It codes for CASSRMSGAHQPQHF. The variable domain in full, with the rest retrieved from reference TRBV7-2 and TRBJ1-5, is GAGVSQSPSNKVTEKGKDVELRCDPISGHTALYWYRQSLGQGLEFLIYFQGNSAPDKSGLPSDRFSAERTGGSVSTLTIQRTQQEDSAVYLCASSRMSGAHQPQHFGDGTRLSIL.

V and J are TRBV7-2 and TRBJ2-5; D ambiguous. V shed 2 bases and J shed 2 bases, with 6 bases lying between them. Germline assignment: CDR1 SGHTA and CDR2 FQGNSA. The CDR3 length is 13 residues. CDR3 in DNA: TGTGCCAGCAGCTTAAACAGACAAGAGACCCAGTACTTC. This gives the protein CASSLNRQETQYF.

The table lists this clone with a few counts. The chain couples TRBV13 to TRBJ2-7; the D is unclear. Germline V lookup: CDR1 PRHDT, CDR2 FYEKMQ (reference sequence). Trimming took 5 bases from V and 3 from J, leaving 11 bases between them. This CDR3 has 13 residues. Here the CDR3 DNA reads TGTGCCAGCAGCCCGAACTTCAGCTACGAGCAGTACTTC. Amino acids: CASSPNFSYEQYF.

The genes are TRBV19 and TRBJ1-1, with 7 bases lining up with TRBD1. Germline V gives CDR1 LNHDA, CDR2 SQIVND (reference sequence). J lost 2 bases, V lost 4 bases, and 10 bases had no gene match. This CDR3 is built from 16 residues. DNA of the CDR3: TGTGCCAGTAGTACCCAAAGGGACAGTTATAACACTGAAGCTTTCTTT. Amino acid sequence: CASSTQRDSYNTEAFF. Together with reference TRBV19 and TRBJ1-1, the CDR3 gives the full variable domain: DGGITQSPKYLFRKEGQNVTLSCEQNLNHDAMYWYRQDPGQGLRLIYYSQIVNDFQKGDIAEGYSVSREKKESFPLTVTSAQKNPTAFYLCASSTQRDSYNTEAFFGQGTRLTVV.